This T cell receptor (beta chain) comes out of a study of blood T cells in healthy people across ages. Trimming took 6 bases from V and 10 from J, leaving 25 bases between them. The CDR3 spans 16 residues. CDR1 and CDR2 (germline): MNHEY, SVGEGT. Alongside a J-beta primer mix, a sample-barcoded 5' primer served in a second PCR lasting about 7 to 12 cycles. One entry per CDR3 protein results from TCRdb running MiXCR on the 5' RACE reads. The table has 1.5 million to 1.8 million distinct CDR3 sequences, approximately 42% seen once. The sample taken for sequencing was blood. The gene calls are TRBV6-2 or TRBV6-3 and TRBJ2-1; unclear D gene. This sequence originates from a young woman in good health. For the CDR3, the DNA is TGTGCCAGCAGGCCACGTGGTGTAGGATTGACCTACGAGCAGTTCTTC. Protein sequence: CASRPRGVGLTYEQFF.